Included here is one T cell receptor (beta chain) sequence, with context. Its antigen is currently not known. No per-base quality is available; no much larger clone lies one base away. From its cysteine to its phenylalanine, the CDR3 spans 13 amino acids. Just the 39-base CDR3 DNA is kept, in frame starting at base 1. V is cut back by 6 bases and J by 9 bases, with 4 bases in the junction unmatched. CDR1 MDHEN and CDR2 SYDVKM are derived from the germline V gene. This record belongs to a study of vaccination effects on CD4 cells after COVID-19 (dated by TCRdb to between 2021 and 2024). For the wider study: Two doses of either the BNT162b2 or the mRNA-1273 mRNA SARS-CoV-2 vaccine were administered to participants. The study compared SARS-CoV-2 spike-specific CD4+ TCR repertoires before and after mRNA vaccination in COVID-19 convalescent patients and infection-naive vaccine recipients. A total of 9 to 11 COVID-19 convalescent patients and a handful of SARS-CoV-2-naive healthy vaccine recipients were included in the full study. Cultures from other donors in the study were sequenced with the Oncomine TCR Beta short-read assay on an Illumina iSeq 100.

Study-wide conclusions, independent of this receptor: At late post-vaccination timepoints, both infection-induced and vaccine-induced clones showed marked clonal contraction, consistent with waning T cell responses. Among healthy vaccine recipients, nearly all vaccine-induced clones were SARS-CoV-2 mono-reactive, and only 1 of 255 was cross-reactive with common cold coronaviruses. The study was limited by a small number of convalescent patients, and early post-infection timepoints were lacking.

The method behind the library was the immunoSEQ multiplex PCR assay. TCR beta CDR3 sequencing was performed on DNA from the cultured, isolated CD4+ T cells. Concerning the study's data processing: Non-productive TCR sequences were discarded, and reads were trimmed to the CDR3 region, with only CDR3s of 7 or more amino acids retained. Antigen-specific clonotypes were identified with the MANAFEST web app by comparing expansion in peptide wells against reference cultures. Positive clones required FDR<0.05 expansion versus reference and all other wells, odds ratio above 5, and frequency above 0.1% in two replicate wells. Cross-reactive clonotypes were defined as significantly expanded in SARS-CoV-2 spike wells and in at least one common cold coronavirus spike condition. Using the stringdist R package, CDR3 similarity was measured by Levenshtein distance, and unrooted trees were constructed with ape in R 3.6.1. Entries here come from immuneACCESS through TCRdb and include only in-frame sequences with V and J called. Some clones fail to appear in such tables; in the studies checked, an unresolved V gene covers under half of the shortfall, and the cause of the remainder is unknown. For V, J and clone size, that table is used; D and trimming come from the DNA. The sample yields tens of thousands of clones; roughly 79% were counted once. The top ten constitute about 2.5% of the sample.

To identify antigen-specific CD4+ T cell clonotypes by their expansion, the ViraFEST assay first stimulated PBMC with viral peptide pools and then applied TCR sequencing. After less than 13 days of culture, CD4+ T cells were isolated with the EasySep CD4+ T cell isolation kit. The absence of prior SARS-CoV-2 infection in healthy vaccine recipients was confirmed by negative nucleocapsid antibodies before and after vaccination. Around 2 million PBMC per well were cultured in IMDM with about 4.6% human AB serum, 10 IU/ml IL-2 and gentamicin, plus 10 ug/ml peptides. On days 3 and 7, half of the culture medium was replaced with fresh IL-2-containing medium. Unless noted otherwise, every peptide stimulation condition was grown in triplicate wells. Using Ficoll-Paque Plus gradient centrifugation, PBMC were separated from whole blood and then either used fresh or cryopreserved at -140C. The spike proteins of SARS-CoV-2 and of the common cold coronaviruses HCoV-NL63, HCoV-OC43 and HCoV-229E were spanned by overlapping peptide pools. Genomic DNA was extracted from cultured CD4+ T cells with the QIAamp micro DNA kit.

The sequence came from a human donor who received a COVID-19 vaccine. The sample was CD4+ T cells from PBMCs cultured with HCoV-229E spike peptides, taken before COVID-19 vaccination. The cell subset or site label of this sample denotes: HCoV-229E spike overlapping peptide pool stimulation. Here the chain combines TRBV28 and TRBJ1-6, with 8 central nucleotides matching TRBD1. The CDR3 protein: CASRTGTGSPLHF. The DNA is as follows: TGTGCCAGCAGAACCGGGACAGGTTCACCCCTCCACTTT.